The TCR beta chain under discussion was sequenced for a study of response to subunit inactivated influenza vaccine. MiXCR, applied by TCRdb to the RT-PCR reads, yields one record per CDR3 protein. The repertoire consists of 300,000 to 350,000 distinct CDR3 sequences, with 22% occurring once and the leading ten covering about a tenth. The sample in question was PBMCs from blood, obtained around 22 months after vaccination. This TCR came from a man between 50 and 69 years old who received an inactivated influenza vaccine.

The CDR3 DNA sequence: TGCGCCAGCATTACGGCAGATACGCAGTATTTT. Translating gives CASITADTQYF. The gene calls are TRBV10-2 and TRBJ2-3, with D unclear. V was cut by 7 bases and J by 4 bases, with 6 bases left in between. The CDR3 loop spans 11 amino acids. Looked up from germline, CDR1 is WSHSY and CDR2 is SAAADI.